Listed here is a single TCR beta chain. The antigen remains unidentified. The authors reverse transcribed all of the isolated RNA, so sequencing captured expressed TCRB transcripts. An average roughly 3.6 million reads came from naive, central memory and regulatory T cell samples. Sequencing used immunoSEQ multiplex PCR; TCRdb keeps in-frame clones, though not all of them. The data contain more than 250,000 clones, about 20% of them seen just once; the ten biggest clones take up less than 0.03%. Germline CDR1 SQVTM, CDR2 ANQGSEA. V was pared by 6 bases and J by 2 bases, with 13 bases between. The CDR3 covers 13 residues. This sample was taken from a study of beta chain features in type 1 diabetes. Whole-study results and caveats: Cells with high TCR expression could be over-represented by cDNA sequencing. A closer apparent resemblance between naive, central memory and Treg TCRB repertoires was seen in patients than in healthy donors. Within each of all four CD4+ subsets, Type 1 diabetes patients had TCRB CDR3s that were moderately but significantly shorter.

The V and J genes are TRBV29-1 and TRBJ2-5; D is possibly TRBD1 (5 bases). Sequencing used naive CD4+ T cells from blood. The clonotype comes from a middle-aged woman with type 1 diabetes. CDR3: CSVTRQLQETQYF. DNA for the CDR3: TGCAGCGTCACCAGACAGCTGCAAGAGACCCAGTACTTC.